This TCR beta chain was documented in a study of shared clonotypes between healthy human individuals. The donors were all Caucasian adults (living in Nashville, Tennessee). This was a deep-level run. Data came from immunoSEQ multiplex PCR; TCRdb stores just in-frame clones and leaves some out. In the table there are about 1.4 million clones, around 97% of which are singletons. V was pared by 4 bases and J by 1 base, with 8 bases between. This CDR3 region has 14 residues. CDR1 and CDR2 from the germline V gene are SNHLY and FYNNEI. The sample consisted of naive CD4+ T cells sorted from blood. Regarding subset: CD45RA+ positively selected. The V and J genes are TRBV2 and TRBJ1-5; no clear D gene. This TCR was recovered from a man aged 25-45 years in good health. The CDR3 sequence is CASSASVSNQPQHF. CDR3 in DNA: TGTGCCAGCAGTGCCTCTGTAAGCAATCAGCCCCAGCATTTT.